This TCR beta chain was sequenced during a study of shared clonotypes between healthy human individuals. The deep-level immunoSEQ assay was used. Only in-frame clones appear in the TCRdb table, and some are missing; sequencing was by immunoSEQ multiplex PCR. The table shows around 940,000 clones, with 70% to 85% occurring only once. J lost 5 bases, V lost 1 base, and 21 bases had no gene match. This CDR3 has 20 residues. CDR1 MNHNS and CDR2 SASEGT come from the germline V gene. V usage is TRBV6-1 and J usage is TRBJ2-7, with 9 bases aligning to TRBD1. The sequenced material came from memory CD4+ T cells sorted from blood. Subset here: CD45RA-negative fraction. The sequence was obtained from a man aged 18 to 29 in good health. The chain's CDR3 is CASSEEFGDRATRATHEQYF. The CDR3, as DNA: TGTGCCAGCAGTGAAGAATTTGGGGACAGGGCTACAAGGGCGACCCACGAGCAGTACTTC.